These T cell receptor beta chains were read from a single sample in a study of cytomegalovirus exposure and HLA in healthy donors. TCRdb keeps only in-frame clones here, not all; method: immunoSEQ multiplex PCR. The sample has fewer than 250,000 clones, 80% to 90% seen once. The sequenced material came from PBMCs. These receptors were collected from a man between 25 and 39 years old in good health and CMV-seronegative. Each CDR3 is given with its conserved first and last residue. The D gene is left open where the match is weak. Where a row states a size, it is once, few, many or the class of an expanded clone; other rows omit it.

>TRBV27|-|-|TRBJ1-1
TGTGCCAGCAGTTTATTGGGGGCTAACACTGAAGCTTTCTTT
CASSLLGANTEAFF
>TRBV27|few|TRBD1|TRBJ2-7
TGTGCCAGGGCCCTCCTGACAGGGGAGAAATCCTACGAGCAGTACTTC
CARALLTGEKSYEQYF
>TRBV5-6|-|-|TRBJ1-1
TGTGCCAGCAGCTCCGGGGGGGCGGACACTGAAGCTTTCTTT
CASSSGGADTEAFF
>TRBV9|-|TRBD1|TRBJ1-2
TGTGCCAGCAGCCCACAGACAGGGTGGTATTTTAACGATGGCTACACCTTC
CASSPQTGWYFNDGYTF
>TRBV6-5|few|-|TRBJ1-1
TGTGCCAGCAGGGGCACAGGCAACACTGAAGCTTTCTTT
CASRGTGNTEAFF
>TRBV6-6|-|-|TRBJ1-4
TGTGCCAGCAGCCCACAGGGTATCTATGAAAAACTGTTTTTT
CASSPQGIYEKLFF
>TRBV2|-|TRBD1|TRBJ1-1
TGTGCCAGCAGTCCGGACAGGGGAAGAGGTGAAGCTTTCTTT
CASSPDRGRGEAFF
>TRBV18|-|TRBD1|TRBJ1-5
TGTGCCAGCTCTCAGGGGGCCGGTCAGCCCCAGCATTTT
CASSQGAGQPQHF
>TRBV6-6|-|TRBD1|TRBJ1-5
TGTGCCAGTCAGGGACAGGGGCATCAGCCCCAGCATTTT
CASQGQGHQPQHF
>TRBV9|-|-|TRBJ2-3
TGTGCCAGCAGCCCCCGGGCAGATACGCAGTATTTT
CASSPRADTQYF
>TRBV28|-|-|TRBJ2-5
TGTGCCAGCAGTTCCCGACAGGCTGGTACAGAGACCCAGTACTTC
CASSSRQAGTETQYF
>TRBV28|-|-|TRBJ2-2
TGTGCCAGCAGTTTCAGGGCCGGGGAGCTGTTTTTT
CASSFRAGELFF
>TRBV2|-|TRBD2|TRBJ2-3
TGTGCCAGCACCAGAATAGGACTAGCGGGGGCCGCTCCCACAGATACGCAGTATTTT
CASTRIGLAGAAPTDTQYF
>TRBV27|-|-|TRBJ2-7
TGTGCCAGCAGGAGAGGGGACTTCGAGCAGTACTTC
CASRRGDFEQYF
>TRBV28|-|-|TRBJ1-1
TGTGCCAGCAGCATGTCCGGGGGGTTCACTGAAGCTTTCTTT
CASSMSGGFTEAFF
>TRBV7-9|-|-|TRBJ1-1
TGTGCCAGCAGCTTAGAACAGTTGAACACTGAAGCTTTCTTT
CASSLEQLNTEAFF
>TRBV29-1|-|-|TRBJ2-2
TGCAGCGTTGAAGATTTAGGAGCAAACACCGGGGAGCTGTTTTTT
CSVEDLGANTGELFF
>TRBV7-9|-|TRBD1|TRBJ2-7
TGTGCCAGCAGCGCCTCCCGGACAGGTCGATCCTACGAGCAGTACTTC
CASSASRTGRSYEQYF
>TRBV7-9|-|-|TRBJ1-4
TGTGCCAGCAGCTTAATTTTGTCTGCAACTAATGAAAAACTGTTTTTT
CASSLILSATNEKLFF
>TRBV10-3|-|-|TRBJ2-3
TGTGCCGGTCAGGCAGGGGGGAGCACAGATACGCAGTATTTT
CAGQAGGSTDTQYF
>TRBV6-5|-|TRBD1|TRBJ2-7
TGTGCCAGCAGTTACAGGGACAGGGGCTCCTACGAGCAGTACTTC
CASSYRDRGSYEQYF
>TRBV27|-|TRBD1|TRBJ1-1
TGTGCCAGCAGTATGGACAGGGTCAACACTGAAGCTTTCTTT
CASSMDRVNTEAFF
>TRBV7-2|-|TRBD2|TRBJ2-3
TGTGCCAGCAGCTCCGGTAGCGGGGGGTTCACAGATACGCAGTATTTT
CASSSGSGGFTDTQYF
>TRBV19|-|TRBD1|TRBJ2-7
TGTGCCAGTAGTCCGGGACAGGGACCTTACGAGCAGTACTTC
CASSPGQGPYEQYF
>TRBV5-5|-|-|TRBJ2-7
TGTGCCAGCAGCTTGTGGCAGGTTTTCTACGAGCAGTACTTC
CASSLWQVFYEQYF
>TRBV19|-|-|TRBJ2-4
TGTGCCAGTAGTATAGATTTACAGAAAAACATTCAGTACTTC
CASSIDLQKNIQYF
>TRBV7-3|-|TRBD2|TRBJ2-1
TGTGCCAGCAGCTTCCCGACTAGCGGGGGAAGTGAGCAGTTCTTC
CASSFPTSGGSEQFF
>TRBV29-1|-|-|TRBJ2-5
TGCAGCGTTGAGTCGACAGGAGGAGAGACCCAGTACTTC
CSVESTGGETQYF
>TRBV7-7|-|TRBD2|TRBJ2-1
TGTGCCGGCCCGATAAGAAGCGGGACTTCGAGCGAGCAGTTCTTC
CAGPIRSGTSSEQFF
>TRBV7-9|-|TRBD1|TRBJ1-1
TGTGCCAGCAGCTTAGCGCGGGCAGGGGGCGCAGCTTTCTTT
CASSLARAGGAAFF
>TRBV7-9|-|TRBD1|TRBJ1-1
TGTGCCAGCAGCCCCAGGACAGGGGAGGTGAACACTGAAGCTTTCTTT
CASSPRTGEVNTEAFF
>TRBV4-1|-|TRBD2|TRBJ2-1
TGCGCCAGCAGCCCGGGACTAGCGGGATTCAATGAGCAGTTCTTC
CASSPGLAGFNEQFF
>TRBV7-2|-|TRBD1|TRBJ2-7
TGTGCCAGCAGCTCCGGGACAGCCTCCTACGAGCAGTACTTC
CASSSGTASYEQYF
>TRBV29-1|-|TRBD1|TRBJ1-1
TGCAGCGTCGGGACAGGCTACCCGACAGGGAAAGCTTTCTTT
CSVGTGYPTGKAFF
>TRBV4-2|-|TRBD1|TRBJ2-5
TGTGCCAGCAGCCAAGAAAGAGGAGACAGGGGGCGAAGAGGAGAAGAGACCCAGTACTTC
CASSQERGDRGRRGEETQYF
>TRBV7-9|-|-|TRBJ2-5
TGTGCCAGCAGCTTAGGAATGGGCGGGGAGCTTCAAGAGACCCAGTACTTC
CASSLGMGGELQETQYF
>TRBV28|once|TRBD1|TRBJ1-6
TGTGCCAGCAGAATCGGACAGGGTTACTCACCCCTCCACTTT
CASRIGQGYSPLHF
>TRBV7-7|-|-|TRBJ2-7
TGTGCTAGCTCACTCGGCAGGACCTACGAGCAGTACTTC
CASSLGRTYEQYF
>TRBV28|-|TRBD1|TRBJ2-5
TGTGCCAGCAGTGGACGGACAGGGCCCAGAGAGACCCAGTACTTC
CASSGRTGPRETQYF
>TRBV13|once|-|TRBJ2-7
TGTGCCAGCAGCTCCCTAGGGGGTACACTATCCTACGAGCAGTACTTC
CASSSLGGTLSYEQYF
>TRBV5-8|-|-|TRBJ1-4
TGTGCCAGCAGCCCTCCAGGGGCTTGGGATGAAAAACTGTTTTTT
CASSPPGAWDEKLFF
>TRBV10-2|few|TRBD1|TRBJ1-6
TGCGCCAGCAGTGAGTCAAAGGGGACAGCCAACTCCTATAATTCACCCCTCCACTTT
CASSESKGTANSYNSPLHF
>TRBV7-9|-|-|TRBJ2-5
TGTGCCAGCAGCTTGGGCAGACAAGAGACCCAGTACTTC
CASSLGRQETQYF
>TRBV27|few|TRBD1|TRBJ1-6
TGTGCCAGCAGCCCCGGGACAGGTTACAATTCACCCCTCCACTTT
CASSPGTGYNSPLHF
>TRBV28|-|-|TRBJ1-5
TGTGCCAGCAGTTTAACTGTAATAAATAGCAATCAGCCCCAGCATTTT
CASSLTVINSNQPQHF
>TRBV5-1|-|-|TRBJ1-6
TGCGCCAGCAGCTTGGACTTGAATTCACCCCTCCACTTT
CASSLDLNSPLHF
>TRBV5-1|once|TRBD1|TRBJ2-3
TGCGCCAGCAGCCCGGGGACAGGCGTAAACACAGATACGCAGTATTTT
CASSPGTGVNTDTQYF
>TRBV11-2|-|-|TRBJ1-2
TGTGCCAGCAGCTCCGCTGGCGGTCTACTTTATGGCTATGGCTACACCTTC
CASSSAGGLLYGYGYTF
>TRBV6-6|-|TRBD1|TRBJ2-7
TGTGCCAGCAGTGACACCGGGACAGGGGGTCACGAGCAGTACTTC
CASSDTGTGGHEQYF
>TRBV28|-|-|TRBJ1-5
TGTGCCAGCAGGGCCAATCAGCCCCAGCATTTT
CASRANQPQHF
>TRBV7-9|-|-|TRBJ2-7
TGTGCCAGCAGCCCGGACTGGGACTCCTACGAGCAGTACTTC
CASSPDWDSYEQYF
>TRBV27|-|-|TRBJ1-6
TGTGCCAGCAGTTTGACCGGGGGATCACCCCTCCACTTT
CASSLTGGSPLHF
>TRBV5-1|-|-|TRBJ2-7
TGCGCCAGCAGCTTGGAGGCGACAGCCCTCTACGAGCAGTACTTC
CASSLEATALYEQYF